This TCR beta chain was sequenced during a study of cytomegalovirus exposure and HLA in healthy donors. Broader study findings: Generally TCR sequences proved uncommon, though certain public TCRs appeared in numerous donors. A prior analysis recorded that most TCR beta V segments were productive about 90% or about 30% of the time. What a later analysis showed was that several of the most significant clusters appeared linked to common viral pathogens.

In the PCR, 60 Vbeta and 13 Jbeta primers were used. Data came from immunoSEQ multiplex PCR; TCRdb stores just in-frame clones and leaves some out. Here the sample spans about 160,000 clones, over 75% being singletons. Concerning this clone: Its specificity is not known. One end of the junction varies from germline; a read error may be responsible.

Germline loops: CDR1 SEHNR, CDR2 FQNEAQ (reference sequence). CDR3 length: 13 amino acids. The chain links TRBV7-9 to TRBJ2-5, with D unresolved. This receptor was obtained from a woman aged 30 to 39 in good health and CMV-seronegative. Sequencing used PBMCs. The CDR3 DNA reads as TGTTCCAGCAGCCTATTGCCTCGGGAGACCCAGTACTTC. Protein product: CSSSLLPRETQYF.